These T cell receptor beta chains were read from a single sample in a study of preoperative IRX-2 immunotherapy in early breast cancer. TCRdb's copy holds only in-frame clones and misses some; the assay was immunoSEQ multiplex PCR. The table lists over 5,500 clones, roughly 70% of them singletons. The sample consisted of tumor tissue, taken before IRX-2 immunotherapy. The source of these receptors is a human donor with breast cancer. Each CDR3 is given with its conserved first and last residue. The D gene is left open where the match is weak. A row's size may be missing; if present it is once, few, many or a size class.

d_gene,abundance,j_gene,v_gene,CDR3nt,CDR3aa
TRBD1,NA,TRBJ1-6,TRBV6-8,TGTGCCAGCAGTTACGAACAGGGGTTGAATTCACCCCTCCACTTT,CASSYEQGLNSPLHF
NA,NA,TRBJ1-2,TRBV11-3,TGTGCCAGCGCAAACACACGGGCGGGCGTAAATGGCTACACCTTC,CASANTRAGVNGYTF
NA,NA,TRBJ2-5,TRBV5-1,TGCGCCAGCAGCTTATATGGCACAGCTGAGCGAGAGACCCAGTACTTC,CASSLYGTAERETQYF
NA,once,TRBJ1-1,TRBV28,TGTGCCAGCAGTTTGGGCTACTCGAGGGCTTTCTTT,CASSLGYSRAFF
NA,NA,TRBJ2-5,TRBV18,TGTGCCAGCTCAGGAAACAGGGCTGAGACCCAGTACTTC,CASSGNRAETQYF
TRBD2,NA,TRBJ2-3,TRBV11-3,TGTGCCAGCAGCCCACAGACTAGCGGGGCTCCAGCACCGGGGGCGCAGTATTTT,CASSPQTSGAPAPGAQYF
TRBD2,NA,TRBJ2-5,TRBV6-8,TGTGCCAGCAGTTACTCGGGTTTTGCGGGGGGACAAGGAGAGACCCAGTACTTC,CASSYSGFAGGQGETQYF
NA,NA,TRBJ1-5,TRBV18,TGTGCCAGTTCCCTCGGGGCAGACTATCAGCCCCAGCATTTT,CASSLGADYQPQHF
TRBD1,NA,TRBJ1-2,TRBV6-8,TGTGCCAGCAGCCGGGACAGTGGTAACTATGGCTACACCTTC,CASSRDSGNYGYTF
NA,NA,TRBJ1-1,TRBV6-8,TGTGCCAGCAGTTACAAAGGGTCGGACACTGAAGCTTTCTTT,CASSYKGSDTEAFF
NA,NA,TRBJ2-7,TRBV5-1,TGCGCCAGCAGCCCGCCCCTTAGCGGCTACGAGCAGTACTTC,CASSPPLSGYEQYF
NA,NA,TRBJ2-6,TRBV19,TGTGCCAGTTCCAGGGGTTTCGGGGCCAACGTCCTGACTTTC,CASSRGFGANVLTF